These 28 T cell receptor beta chains were all obtained from the same sample, sequenced in a study of TIL therapy for anti-PD-1-resistant metastatic lung cancer. Specified time point: pre-treatment sample, taken before nivolumab and TIL therapy. The immunoSEQ assay was v3. The protocol was immunoSEQ multiplex PCR, while the TCRdb copy is restricted to in-frame clones and leaves out a portion. The sample has 55,000 to 65,000 clones, around 68% seen once. Sequencing used blood, obtained at baseline. Receptor source: a person aged 25-80 years with non-small cell lung cancer.

The genes are TRBV19 and TRBJ1-5; D is uncertain. Germline values: CDR1 LNHDA, CDR2 SQIVND (reference sequence). The ends were cut back, 2 bases at V and 0 bases at J, with 5 bases in the middle. This CDR3 region has 14 residues. The CDR3 spells CASSIRISNQPQHF. As DNA, the CDR3 is TGTGCCAGTAGTATACGGATTAGCAATCAGCCCCAGCATTTT.

This rearrangement joins TRBV29-1 to TRBJ2-3; 8 nucleotides match TRBD2. The CDR3 is 15 amino acids. V dropped 7 bases and J dropped 2; count of bases not matched to a gene: 11. From germline, CDR1 is SQVTM and CDR2 ANQGSEA. CDR3 coding DNA: TGCAGCGCAGTCCCGGGACTAGAATACACAGATACGCAGTATTTT. Translation gives CSAVPGLEYTDTQYF.

This clone was recorded only once. The chain uses TRBV11-2 and TRBJ2-7, with TRBD2 identical over 7 bases. The germline CDR1 and CDR2 sequences are SGHAT and FQNNGV. V lost 5 bases to trimming and J lost 0 bases; unmatched junction nucleotides: 10. The CDR3 extends over 16 amino acids. This chain's CDR3 is CASSPRYLADSYEQYF. CDR3 DNA sequence: TGTGCCAGCAGCCCCCGTTACCTAGCGGACTCCTACGAGCAGTACTTC.

The chain recombines TRBV9 with TRBJ1-6; D remains ambiguous. CDR3 length: 13 amino acids. Germline CDR1 reads SGDLS; CDR2 reads YYNGEE. The V end was cut by 4 bases, the J end by 7 bases, with 9 bases between. DNA for the CDR3: TGTGCCAGCAGCTTCGGTTCGAATTCACCCCTCCACTTT. Residues: CASSFGSNSPLHF.

V gene TRBV5-1 combines with J gene TRBJ1-1; D may be TRBD1 (6 bases). CDR1 SGHRS and CDR2 YFSETQ come from the germline V gene. The V end lost 1 base, the J end lost 6 bases, and 16 bases lay between the germline ends. This CDR3 is 15 amino acids long. CDR3 DNA: TGCGCCAGCAGCTTGTACCAGGGGCTCGCGGCTGAAGCTTTCTTT. Protein: CASSLYQGLAAEAFF. Full variable domain (remainder filled in from reference TRBV5-1 and TRBJ1-1): KAGVTQTPRYLIKTRGQQVTLSCSPISGHRSVSWYQQTPGQGLQFLFEYFSETQRNKGNFPGRFSGRQFSNSRSEMNVSTLELGDSALYLCASSLYQGLAAEAFFGQGTRLTVV.

The rearrangement joins TRBV5-1 to TRBJ2-5; TRBD2 aligns across 11 bases. The CDR3 has 18 amino acids. The J segment lost 2 bases and the V segment lost 1 base, leaving 10 bases of the junction unmatched. Germline V CDR1 and CDR2: SGHRS, YFSETQ. CDR3 sequence: CASSLKVLAGGLQETQYF. CDR3 DNA sequence: TGCGCCAGCAGCTTGAAGGTTCTAGCGGGAGGACTACAAGAGACCCAGTACTTC.

V gene TRBV30 combines with J gene TRBJ2-7, with TRBD2 matching over 10 bases. Germline V gene lookup returns CDR1 GTSNPN and CDR2 SVGIG (reference sequence). This CDR3 region has 13 residues. With V trimmed by 2 bases and J by 3 bases, 1 base remained unmatched. CDR3 loop: CAWSLAGGYEQYF. CDR3 nucleotide sequence: TGTGCCTGGAGTTTAGCGGGGGGCTACGAGCAGTACTTC.

In this sample, this clone turned up a few times. V and J are TRBV7-9 and TRBJ1-2, with a weak D call TRBD1 (5 bases). The V end was cut by 0 bases, the J end by 5 bases, with 10 bases between. This CDR3 region has 14 residues. Germline CDR1 and CDR2: SEHNR and FQNEAQ (reference sequence). Here the CDR3 DNA reads TGTGCCAGCAGCTTAGCGGGGACTGGGTATGGCTACACCTTC. This translates into CASSLAGTGYGYTF.

This chain joins TRBV5-1 and TRBJ1-2; a possible D gene is TRBD1 (5 bases). The length of the CDR3 is 14 residues. V gave up 2 bases and J gave up 4 bases, with 12 bases separating them. The germline CDR1 and CDR2 sequences are SGHRS and YFSETQ. CDR3 in amino acids: CASSLGQGGYGYTF. The CDR3 coding sequence is TGCGCCAGCAGCTTAGGGCAGGGCGGCTATGGCTACACCTTC.

The rearrangement joins TRBV5-4 to TRBJ1-1, with 7 bases aligning to TRBD1. The CDR3 has 14 residues. With 4 bases clipped from V and 6 bases from J, the junction kept 9 bases outside the gene matches. Germline-derived CDR1 and CDR2 are SGHNT and YYREEE (reference sequence). This CDR3 is CASSQRTGSAEAFF. As DNA, the CDR3 is TGTGCCAGCAGCCAAAGGACAGGATCCGCTGAAGCTTTCTTT.

The V and J genes are TRBV19 and TRBJ1-1; possibly TRBD1 for D (5 bases). The germline V gene has CDR1 LNHDA and CDR2 SQIVND (reference sequence). This CDR3 spans 14 amino acids. The V gene lost 7 bases and the J gene lost 8 bases, with 20 bases spanning the gap. The CDR3 DNA follows: TGTGCCAGTAATCCCTATCCCCCAGGGCAAGAAGCTTTCTTT. Protein product: CASNPYPPGQEAFF.

The chain recombines TRBV5-1 with TRBJ1-4, with D unclear. The V gene lost 4 bases and the J gene lost 4 bases, with 8 bases spanning the gap. This CDR3 has 13 amino acids. Germline loops: CDR1 SGHRS, CDR2 YFSETQ. The chain's CDR3 is CASSPGVNEKLFF. The CDR3 nucleotides are TGCGCCAGCAGCCCCGGGGTTAATGAAAAACTGTTTTTT.

The chain recombines TRBV9 with TRBJ1-1, with D unresolved. The CDR3 covers 13 residues. CDR1 is SGDLS and CDR2 is YYNGEE in the germline V gene. V was shortened by 0 bases and J by 1 base, with 4 bases between the two germline ends. CDR3 region: CASSVAENTEAFF. CDR3 nucleotides: TGTGCCAGCAGCGTAGCAGAGAACACTGAAGCTTTCTTT.

The CDR3 DNA sequence: TGTGCCAGCAGTCCTTACGAGACCCAGTACTTC. This translates into CASSPYETQYF. This sequence joins TRBV2 and TRBJ2-5, with unresolved D. The CDR3 sequence is 11 residues long. The germline V gene encodes CDR1 SNHLY and CDR2 FYNNEI. V lost 5 bases and J lost 5, with 6 bases in between.

This clone was observed a single time. The V gene is TRBV6-5, the J gene TRBJ2-1; the match to TRBD1 covers 9 bases. In germline, CDR1 is MNHEY, CDR2 SVGAGI. The junction had 8 bases not matched to a gene; V was cut back by 4 bases and J by 7 bases. There are 15 residues in the CDR3. CDR3 protein: CASSWIGQGNNEQFF. The CDR3 DNA reads as TGTGCCAGCAGTTGGATTGGACAGGGGAATAATGAGCAGTTCTTC.

This clone was found a few times. V is TRBV30 and J is TRBJ1-5, with 9 bases identical to TRBD1. CDR1 is GTSNPN and CDR2 is SVGIG in the germline V gene (reference sequence). The CDR3 extends over 16 amino acids. J lost 7 bases, V lost 2 bases, and 12 bases had no gene match. CDR3 nucleotide sequence: TGTGCCTGGAGTCCAGGGAACAGGGGGCCGTCACAGCCCCAGCATTTT. Protein sequence: CAWSPGNRGPSQPQHF.

V gene TRBV19 combines with J gene TRBJ1-4, with D perhaps TRBD1 (5 bases). The germline V gene encodes CDR1 LNHDA and CDR2 SQIVND (reference sequence). CDR3 length: 16 amino acids. Trimming cost V 5 bases and J 5 bases, with 18 bases left between them. CDR3 residues: CASSSLRAGWNEKLFF. The DNA for the CDR3 is TGTGCCAGTAGTTCCCTGCGGGCAGGGTGGAATGAAAAACTGTTTTTT.

V usage is TRBV19 and J usage is TRBJ1-2; the match to TRBD1 covers 7 bases. Germline lookup yields CDR1 LNHDA and CDR2 SQIVND (reference sequence). V shed 5 bases and J 11 bases; nucleotides not matched to a gene: 8. There are 12 residues in the CDR3. In DNA form, the CDR3 reads TGTGCCAGTAGTTTGGACAGGCACCCGTACACCTTC. It yields the protein CASSLDRHPYTF.

This chain's CDR3 is CSVPRGPRMETQYF. CDR3 DNA sequence: TGCAGCGTTCCGCGGGGACCCCGGATGGAGACCCAGTACTTC. The J gene is TRBJ2-5, the V gene TRBV29-1; tentatively, D is TRBD2 (6 bases). The CDR3 runs to 14 residues. The germline V gene encodes CDR1 SQVTM and CDR2 ANQGSEA. V was shortened by 5 bases and J by 5 bases, with 18 bases between the two germline ends.

This clone was seen only once. J is TRBJ2-1 and V is TRBV10-2; 15 positions match TRBD2. From germline, CDR1 is WSHSY and CDR2 SAAADI. The CDR3 runs 18 residues. V trimming: 5 bases; J trimming: 7 bases; junction bases outside the gene matches: 12. The CDR3 DNA reads TGCGCCAGCAGTCGGACTAGCGGGAGGGCCCGGGATGGAAATGAGCAGTTCTTC. It specifies CASSRTSGRARDGNEQFF.

The V and J genes are TRBV18 and TRBJ2-7, with TRBD2 matching over 10 bases. The germline V gene encodes CDR1 KGHSH and CDR2 LQKENI. Trimming removed 6 bases from V and 4 bases from J; junction bases left unmatched: 12. The CDR3 totals 16 residues. In DNA, the CDR3 is TGTGCCAGCTCCCCGGGGCTAGCGGGAGTAGGATACGAGCAGTACTTC. Amino acid sequence: CASSPGLAGVGYEQYF.

This chain links TRBV19 with TRBJ1-2; the match to TRBD1 covers 10 bases. Germline V gene sequence: CDR1 LNHDA, CDR2 SQIVND (reference sequence). The J segment lost 5 bases and the V segment lost 3 bases, leaving 6 bases of the junction unmatched. This CDR3 spans 15 amino acids. As DNA, the CDR3 is TGTGCCAGTAGTATTTCAGGGACAGGGGTTTATGGCTACACCTTC. Residues: CASSISGTGVYGYTF. The whole variable domain, remainder taken from reference TRBV19 and TRBJ1-2, is DGGITQSPKYLFRKEGQNVTLSCEQNLNHDAMYWYRQDPGQGLRLIYYSQIVNDFQKGDIAEGYSVSREKKESFPLTVTSAQKNPTAFYLCASSISGTGVYGYTFGSGTRLTVV.

This clone was seen a handful of times. This rearrangement joins TRBV7-9 to TRBJ1-4; 9 nucleotides agree with TRBD1. The V and J ends lost 3 bases and 4 bases, in that order; junction bases with no gene match: 9. The CDR3 length is 17 residues. The germline gives CDR1 SEHNR, CDR2 FQNEAQ (reference sequence). The chain's CDR3 is CASSLGQGRGYNEKLFF. The CDR3 region has the DNA TGTGCCAGCAGCTTGGGACAGGGAAGGGGGTATAATGAAAAACTGTTTTTT.

This clone was seen only a few times. The V call is TRBV7-6, the J call TRBJ1-5; D unresolved. CDR1 is SGHVS and CDR2 is FNYEAQ in the germline V gene. This CDR3 has 11 amino acids. Between the trimmed V and J ends, which lost 2 bases and 9 bases, there was a span of 5 bases. Written as DNA, the CDR3 is TGTGCCAGCAGCTTATTTCCGCCCCAGCATTTT. It yields the protein CASSLFPPQHF.

The chain is built from TRBV6-5 and TRBJ2-1; tentative D call: TRBD1 (6 bases). V shed 3 bases and J shed 10 bases, with 7 bases lying between them. The CDR3 contains 11 residues. Germline CDR1 and CDR2: MNHEY and SVGAGI. CDR3: CASSYTGEQFF. For the CDR3, the DNA is TGTGCCAGCAGTTATACAGGGGAGCAGTTCTTC.

This clone was seen a few times. This chain connects TRBV27 to TRBJ1-2; no clear D. Germline V gene sequence: CDR1 MNHEY, CDR2 SMNVEV (reference sequence). Trimming took off 4 bases at V and 0 bases at J, with 15 bases between the two ends. There are 16 residues in the CDR3. The CDR3, as DNA: TGTGCCAGCAGTTCCAAACTTGCGAGGGCTAACTATGGCTACACCTTC. It codes for CASSSKLARANYGYTF.

The chain carries TRBV9 and TRBJ2-5, with D tentatively TRBD1 (6 bases). This CDR3 is 16 amino acids long. Trimming pared 2 bases from V and 1 base from J, leaving 15 bases between. In germline, CDR1 is SGDLS, CDR2 YYNGEE. In DNA, the CDR3 is TGTGCCAGCAGCGTCACTGGGGGCTCGGCCCAAGAGACCCAGTACTTC. The encoded protein is CASSVTGGSAQETQYF.

The J gene is TRBJ1-2, the V gene TRBV29-1, with D possibly TRBD1 on 5 matching bases. The CDR3 loop spans 12 amino acids. With 4 bases removed from V and 6 bases from J, the gap between germline ends came to 12 bases. The V gene's germline CDR1 is SQVTM and CDR2 ANQGSEA. The CDR3 nucleotides are TGCAGCGTTGGGGACGCGGAGAATGGCTACACCTTC. It specifies CSVGDAENGYTF.